These T cell receptor beta chains were read from a single sample in a study of beta chain features in type 1 diabetes. Some clones are missing from TCRdb's copy, which holds only in-frame ones; the method was immunoSEQ multiplex PCR. The sample consists of hundreds of thousands of clones, 15% to 20% of them appearing once. Sequenced input: naive CD4+ T cells from blood. These receptors were obtained from a woman aged 18-35 years in good health. Both conserved end residues are part of each CDR3. The D gene is left open where the match is weak. The size of a clone is reported for some rows only, either as once, few or many, or as a class for expanded clones.

CDR3 protein | CDR3 DNA | J gene | V gene | D gene | clone size
CASLGEIGNTQYF | TGTGCCAGCCTCGGCGAGATAGGGAATACGCAGTATTTT | TRBJ2-3 | TRBV7-2 | . | few
CASSQDPASGRAHEQFF | TGTGCCAGCAGCCAAGATCCAGCTAGCGGGAGGGCCCATGAGCAGTTCTTC | TRBJ2-1 | TRBV4-2 | TRBD2 | .
CASSSRGLVVVPFF | TGTGCCAGCAGCTCCCGGGGGTTAGTCGTGGTTCCGTTCTTC | TRBJ2-1 | TRBV7-2 | . | .
CAGREDVGDTQYF | TGTGCAGGACGGGAGGACGTGGGCGATACGCAGTATTTT | TRBJ2-3 | TRBV2 | TRBD2 | few
CASSYDPGAYYGYTF | TGTGCCAGCAGTTACGACCCGGGGGCCTACTATGGCTACACCTTC | TRBJ1-2 | TRBV6-5 | . | .
CASSQLLAGVSNEQFF | TGTGCCAGCAGTCAGTTACTAGCGGGAGTCTCCAATGAGCAGTTCTTC | TRBJ2-1 | TRBV2 | TRBD2 | .
CASSPGWRSYEQYF | TGTGCCAGCAGCCCCGGGTGGCGGTCCTACGAGCAGTACTTC | TRBJ2-7 | TRBV6-6 | . | few
CASSSFIRGKGETQYF | TGTGCCAGCAGTTCATTTATCAGGGGGAAGGGGGAGACCCAGTACTTC | TRBJ2-5 | TRBV27 | TRBD1 | .
CASRTGVKLFF | TGTGCCAGCAGGACAGGGGTGAAACTGTTTTTT | TRBJ1-4 | TRBV28 | TRBD1 | .
CASSSATTYYEQYF | TGCGCCAGCAGTTCCGCGACTACCTACTACGAGCAGTACTTC | TRBJ2-7 | TRBV5-1 | . | .
CASSAGPGSYNEQFF | TGCGCCAGCAGCGCCGGTCCTGGCTCCTACAATGAGCAGTTCTTC | TRBJ2-1 | TRBV5-1 | . | once
CASSLDRGRIGTEAFF | TGCGCCAGCAGCTTGGACAGGGGGCGAATCGGCACTGAAGCTTTCTTT | TRBJ1-1 | TRBV5-1 | TRBD1 | few
CATSRDLGHYNEQFF | TGTGCCACCAGCAGAGATCTGGGCCATTACAATGAGCAGTTCTTC | TRBJ2-1 | TRBV15 | . | few
CASSFSRSVSDPQYF | TGTGCCAGCAGTTTCTCCCGGTCGGTATCTGATCCGCAGTATTTT | TRBJ2-3 | TRBV27 | . | few
CASSPGTSGSEGQYF | TGTGCCAGCAGCCCCGGGACTAGCGGGAGCGAGGGGCAGTACTTC | TRBJ2-7 | TRBV7-2 | TRBD2 | few
CASSLAVAQQFF | TGTGCCAGCAGTCTCGCGGTAGCGCAGCAGTTCTTC | TRBJ2-1 | TRBV28 | . | many
CASSLLRHGELFF | TGTGCCAGCAGCTTATTACGGCATGGGGAGCTGTTTTTT | TRBJ2-2 | TRBV7-9 | . | few
CASSLGQGEEQYF | TGCGCCAGCAGCTTGGGACAGGGGGAAGAACAGTACTTC | TRBJ2-7 | TRBV5-1 | TRBD1 | .
CASRPGTGVIGELFF | TGTGCCAGCCGGCCCGGGACAGGGGTTATCGGGGAGCTGTTTTTT | TRBJ2-2 | TRBV28 | TRBD1 | .
CASSKTSGSYTGELFF | TGTGCCAGCAGCAAAACTAGCGGGAGTTACACCGGGGAGCTGTTTTTT | TRBJ2-2 | TRBV5-4 | TRBD2 | few
CASSRTPGQGYSYEQYF | TGTGCCAGCAGTCGGACACCGGGACAGGGTTACTCCTACGAGCAGTACTTC | TRBJ2-7 | TRBV7-9 | TRBD1 | few
CASSLGTSGSNEQFF | TGTGCCAGCAGCCTCGGGACTAGCGGGAGCAATGAGCAGTTCTTC | TRBJ2-1 | TRBV6-1 | TRBD2 | .